The 17 T cell receptor beta chains presented below share a single source sample, sequenced in a study of cytomegalovirus exposure and HLA in healthy donors. PCR used 60 Vbeta primers and 13 Jbeta primers. Repertoires were generated with immunoSEQ multiplex PCR, while TCRdb's copy carries only in-frame clones and drops some. The sample's table shows tens of thousands of clones. Sequencing used PBMCs. The origin of the receptors is a woman in her fifties or sixties in good health and CMV-seropositive.

V usage is TRBV27 and J usage is TRBJ2-2; D uncertain. V lost 3 bases, J lost 5 bases, and 10 bases lay in between. The length of the CDR3 is 14 residues. The germline gives CDR1 MNHEY, CDR2 SMNVEV (reference sequence). CDR3 sequence reads: CASSFSLMTGELFF. For the CDR3, the DNA is TGTGCCAGCAGTTTCTCCCTTATGACCGGGGAGCTGTTTTTT.

V and J are TRBV6-1 and TRBJ1-5; TRBD1 matches at 11 bases. Germline loops: CDR1 MNHNS, CDR2 SASEGT. V was clipped by 5 bases and J by 6 bases; unmatched bases: 6. The CDR3 is 15 residues long. The CDR3 nucleotides read TGTGCCAGCAGTCCTGGACAGGGGGCGGGTCAGCCCCAGCATTTT. It is translated as CASSPGQGAGQPQHF.

V gene TRBV4-2 combines with J gene TRBJ1-1; D is perhaps TRBD1 (6 bases). The V gene lost 1 base and the J gene lost 1 base, with 7 bases spanning the gap. This CDR3 spans 14 amino acids. CDR1 is LGHNA and CDR2 is YNFKEQ in the germline V gene. CDR3 sequence reads: CASSQATGNTEAFF. CDR3 sequence (DNA): TGTGCCAGCAGCCAAGCGACAGGGAACACTGAAGCTTTCTTT.

The CDR3 loop reads CASSQYGQGPSYEQYF. The CDR3 DNA reads as TGCGCCAGCAGCCAGTACGGACAGGGGCCCTCCTACGAGCAGTACTTC. V usage is TRBV4-3 and J usage is TRBJ2-7, with 9 nucleotides matching TRBD1. With 3 bases clipped from V and 0 bases from J, the junction kept 6 bases outside the gene matches. Germline loops: CDR1 LGHNA, CDR2 YSLEER. The CDR3 consists of 16 residues.

The genes are TRBV27 and TRBJ2-3; D unclear. The germline gives CDR1 MNHEY, CDR2 SMNVEV (reference sequence). V lost 2 bases and J 9 bases, leaving 12 bases between the germline ends. This CDR3 is built from 13 residues. The CDR3 region has the DNA TGTGCCAGCAGTTTAACGACTCTCTCCACGCAGTATTTT. This gives the protein CASSLTTLSTQYF.

J is TRBJ2-7 and V is TRBV6-1; D might be TRBD2 (6 bases). Germline CDR1 and CDR2: MNHNS and SASEGT. The V end was cut by 4 bases, the J end by 2 bases, with 15 bases between. This CDR3 has 15 amino acids. CDR3 in DNA: TGTGCCAGCAGTGTCGAGCGGGCCGCAACCTACGAGCAGTACTTC. It codes for CASSVERAATYEQYF.

The V and J genes are TRBV27 and TRBJ2-1, with D unclear. Germline V gene sequence: CDR1 MNHEY, CDR2 SMNVEV (reference sequence). The CDR3 has 13 amino acids. V was cut by 3 bases and J by 4 bases, with 7 bases left in between. Written as DNA, the CDR3 is TGTGCCAGCAGTTTCGCGGAGTACAATGAGCAGTTCTTC. Translating gives CASSFAEYNEQFF.

The genes are TRBV7-9 and TRBJ1-1; weak D call: TRBD1 (5 bases). In germline, CDR1 is SEHNR, CDR2 FQNEAQ (reference sequence). CDR3 length: 15 amino acids. With 5 bases removed from V and 1 base from J, the gap between germline ends came to 14 bases. Written as DNA, the CDR3 is TGTGCCAGCAGCCCCCAGGGTAGCTGGAACACTGAAGCTTTCTTT. Translation: CASSPQGSWNTEAFF.

The chain joins TRBV7-8 to TRBJ1-2; D gene uncertain. Germline V lookup: CDR1 SGHVS, CDR2 FQNEAQ. The CDR3 is 14 residues long. V was trimmed by 1 base and J by 8 bases, leaving 14 bases between them. The CDR3 DNA is TGTGCCAGCAGCTTAGGCTCTGGCAGTGGCGGCTACACCTTC. This codes for CASSLGSGSGGYTF.

The J gene is TRBJ2-5, the V gene TRBV5-1, with 8 bases matching TRBD1. The CDR3 is 17 amino acids. Germline values: CDR1 SGHRS, CDR2 YFSETQ. V gave up 7 bases and J gave up 4 bases; unmatched junction bases: 18. This chain's CDR3 is CASAGGTGLVVGETQYF. As DNA, the CDR3 is TGCGCCAGCGCCGGAGGGACAGGTCTAGTCGTGGGAGAGACCCAGTACTTC.

The chain links TRBV19 to TRBJ2-6; the D is unclear. The CDR3 totals 13 residues. Germline V gene lookup returns CDR1 LNHDA and CDR2 SQIVND (reference sequence). V lost 8 bases and J lost 4, with 9 bases in between. In DNA form, the CDR3 reads TGTGCCAGTGCGCGATCGGGGGCCAACGTCCTGACTTTC. It specifies CASARSGANVLTF.

The chain links TRBV7-2 to TRBJ1-2, with D perhaps matching TRBD1 (5 bases). The V end was cut by 6 bases, the J end by 6 bases, with 14 bases between. This CDR3 spans 13 amino acids. Germline CDR1 is SGHTA and CDR2 is FQGNSA. The DNA for the CDR3 is TGTGCCAGCAGTCCGCAGGGTATCAATGGCTACACCTTC. It is translated as CASSPQGINGYTF.

The V call is TRBV6-6, the J call TRBJ1-2; D unresolved. Looked up from germline, CDR1 is MNHNY and CDR2 is SVGAGI (reference sequence). The CDR3 runs 12 residues. The V and J ends lost 7 bases and 2 bases respectively, with 8 bases between them. CDR3 in amino acids: CASKGGNYGYTF. The CDR3 DNA reads TGTGCCAGCAAGGGCGGGAACTATGGCTACACCTTC.

CDR3 amino acids: CASNRVAEQYF. CDR3 in DNA: TGTGCCAGCAACAGGGTGGCCGAGCAGTACTTC. The rearrangement links TRBV28 to TRBJ2-5; possible D gene TRBD1, 6 bases. The DNA end lines up better with TRBJ2-7; the J call may be wrong. The CDR3 loop spans 11 amino acids. Germline assignment: CDR1 MDHEN and CDR2 SYDVKM.

V is TRBV7-6 and J is TRBJ1-1; D perhaps matches TRBD1 (6 bases). Trimming removed 5 bases at V and 10 bases at J, with 14 bases between. In germline, CDR1 is SGHVS, CDR2 FNYEAQ. The CDR3 consists of 12 residues. The DNA of the CDR3 is TGTGCCAGCAGCCCAACAGGGAGTGCAGCTTTCTTT. This codes for CASSPTGSAAFF. The full variable domain, its missing parts supplied by reference TRBV7-6 and TRBJ1-1, is GAGVSQSPRYKVTKRGQDVALRCDPISGHVSLYWYRQALGQGPEFLTYFNYEAQQDKSGLPNDRFSAERPEGSISTLTIQRTEQRDSAMYRCASSPTGSAAFFGQGTRLTVV.

The V gene is TRBV5-1, the J gene TRBJ2-3, with a weak D call TRBD2 (5 bases). The CDR3 consists of 13 residues. Germline CDR1 is SGHRS and CDR2 is YFSETQ. V was shortened by 3 bases and J by 7 bases, with 12 bases between the two germline ends. This CDR3 reads CASSWETGNTQYF. In DNA form, the CDR3 reads TGCGCCAGCAGCTGGGAGACTGGGAATACGCAGTATTTT.

The chain is built from TRBV5-6 and TRBJ1-1; D might be TRBD1 (5 bases). The germline V and J ends were trimmed by 4 bases and 1 base, with 11 bases remaining between them. CDR3 length equals 14 residues. Per germline, CDR1 SGHDT and CDR2 YYEEEE. As DNA, the CDR3 is TGTGCCAGCAGCCTTAGGACACAGAACACTGAAGCTTTCTTT. This sequence encodes CASSLRTQNTEAFF.